The 10 T cell receptor beta chains reported below all come from one sample, sequenced in a study of lymphopenia after photon versus proton radiotherapy. TCRdb keeps only in-frame clones here, not all; method: immunoSEQ multiplex PCR. The sample includes fewer than 70,000 clones, over 70% seen only once; the top ten take 10% to 13%. The sample in question was peripheral blood, obtained from a patient treated with proton-based radiotherapy. The receptor set was obtained from an elderly man with esophageal cancer.

The chain has TRBV7-9 and TRBJ2-3; D ambiguous. The V gene lost 4 bases and the J gene lost 6 bases, with 11 bases spanning the gap. The germline gives CDR1 SEHNR, CDR2 FQNEAQ (reference sequence). This CDR3 region has 13 residues. The CDR3 sequence is CASSSANRDTQYF. The CDR3 DNA is TGTGCCAGCAGCTCGGCCAATCGGGATACGCAGTATTTT. The variable domain in full, completed from reference TRBV7-9 and TRBJ2-3, reads DTGVSQNPRHKITKRGQNVTFRCDPISEHNRLYWYRQTLGQGPEFLTYFQNEAQLEKSRLLSDRFSAERPKGSFSTLEIQRTEQGDSAMYLCASSSANRDTQYFGPGTRLTVL.

J is TRBJ2-2 and V is TRBV23-1; TRBD1 might be the D (6 bases). TRBV23-1 carries the ORF label, with uncertain function. With 2 bases removed from V and 0 bases from J, the gap between germline ends came to 25 bases. The CDR3 sequence is 21 residues long. CDR3 coding DNA: TGCGCCAGCAGTCAACACCCCCAACAGGGACCCATCTTCGCGAACACCGGGGAGCTGTTTTTT. Translating it yields CASSQHPQQGPIFANTGELFF.

The chain uses TRBV15 and TRBJ2-1; D gene unclear. Germline assignment: CDR1 LNHNV and CDR2 YYDKDF (reference sequence). The CDR3 runs 17 residues. V was cut by 3 bases and J by 4 bases, with 19 bases left in between. CDR3 nucleotides: TGTGCCACCAGCAGGGTCTCGGGTCCCGCTGGGTACAATGAGCAGTTCTTC. This translates into CATSRVSGPAGYNEQFF.

The V gene is TRBV7-9, the J gene TRBJ1-3, with D uncertain. In germline, CDR1 is SEHNR, CDR2 FQNEAQ (reference sequence). V was shortened by 1 base and J by 7 bases, with 14 bases between the two germline ends. The CDR3 is 15 amino acids. As DNA, the CDR3 is TGTGCCAGCAGCTTAGTATCGGACGGCCAGAACACCATATATTTT. Translation: CASSLVSDGQNTIYF.

The chain is built from TRBV5-1 and TRBJ1-1; weak D call: TRBD1 (6 bases). V gave up 4 bases and J gave up 4 bases, with 14 bases separating them. The CDR3 consists of 14 residues. Germline assignment: CDR1 SGHRS and CDR2 YFSETQ. In nucleotides, the CDR3 is TGCGCCAGCAGCCCCTCCCAGGGGAGCACTGAAGCTTTCTTT. Amino acid sequence: CASSPSQGSTEAFF.

V is TRBV21-1 and J is TRBJ2-5; the table gives TRBD2 as D, unverified against the DNA. TRBV21-1 is a listed pseudogene. This CDR3 has 15 amino acids. The DNA of the CDR3 is TGTGCCAGCAGCCTTCGACTAGCGGGGTTAGAGACCCAGTACTTC. Protein product: CASSLRLAGLETQYF.

CDR3 coding DNA: TGTGCCGGGGGAGAAAGCAGGTCGGCTGAGCAGTTCTTC. Protein: CAGGESRSAEQFF. The J gene is TRBJ2-1, the V gene TRBV10-3; tentatively, D is TRBD1 or TRBD2 (5 bases each). Trimming pared 11 bases from V and 9 bases from J, leaving 20 bases between. CDR1 and CDR2 from the germline V gene are ENHRY and SYGVKD. The CDR3 is made up of 13 amino acids.

The chain has TRBV7-6 and TRBJ2-3, with D possibly TRBD2 on 6 matching bases. Germline V CDR1 and CDR2: SGHVS, FNYEAQ. This CDR3 has 15 residues. The V end was cut by 5 bases, the J end by 1 base, with 13 bases between. CDR3 DNA sequence: TGTGCCAGCAGCCGACTAGTTGTAGGCACAGATACGCAGTATTTT. Its translation: CASSRLVVGTDTQYF.

The gene calls are TRBV6-6 and TRBJ2-4; D not resolved. Germline CDR1 reads MNHNY; CDR2 reads SVGAGI (reference sequence). V lost 6 bases and J lost 8, with 11 bases in between. The CDR3 contains 12 residues. This chain's CDR3 is CASSSGLDIQYF. In DNA form, the CDR3 reads TGTGCCAGCAGCTCCGGATTGGACATTCAGTACTTC.

The CDR3 DNA is TGTGCCAGCAGCCTGGGGGGCCCTGGAAACACCATATATTTT. Translation gives CASSLGGPGNTIYF. The chain combines TRBV7-2 with TRBJ1-3, with D perhaps matching TRBD1 (6 bases). This CDR3 region has 14 residues. V was pared by 5 bases and J by 2 bases, with 10 bases between. The germline V gene has CDR1 SGHTA and CDR2 FQGNSA.